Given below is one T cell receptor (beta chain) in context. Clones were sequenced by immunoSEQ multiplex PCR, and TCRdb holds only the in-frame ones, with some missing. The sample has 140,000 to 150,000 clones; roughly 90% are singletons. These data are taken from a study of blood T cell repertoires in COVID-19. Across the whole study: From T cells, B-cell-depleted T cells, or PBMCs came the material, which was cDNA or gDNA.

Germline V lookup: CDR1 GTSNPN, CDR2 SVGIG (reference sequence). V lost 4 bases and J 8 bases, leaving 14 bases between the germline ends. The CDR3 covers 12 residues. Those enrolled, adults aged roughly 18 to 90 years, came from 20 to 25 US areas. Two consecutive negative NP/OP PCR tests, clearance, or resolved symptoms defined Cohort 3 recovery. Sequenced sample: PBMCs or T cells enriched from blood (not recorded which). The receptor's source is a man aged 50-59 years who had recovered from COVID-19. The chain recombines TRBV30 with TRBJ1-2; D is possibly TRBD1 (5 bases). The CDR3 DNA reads TGTGCCTGGACTCTCGGGGGTGAGGGCTACACCTTC. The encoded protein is CAWTLGGEGYTF.